Below, 28 T cell receptor beta chains from the same sample are listed, as sequenced in a study of OX40 agonist ivuxolimab in advanced cancers. The library relied on the immunoSEQ multiplex PCR assay. TCRdb limited this immuneACCESS table to in-frame rearrangements with V and J called. A share of clones is missing; checked studies link under half to unresolved V genes, and the rest is unexplained. Recorded for this sample are 110,000 or so clones; approximately 90% of them occurred a single time. In total, the top ten clones hold 0.66% of the sample. The sample was CD4+ or CD8+ T cells sorted from blood, taken in a trial of the OX40 agonist ivuxolimab. These receptors were obtained from an adult with an advanced solid tumor such as melanoma, head and neck, liver or kidney cancer.

The V and J genes are TRBV6-8 and TRBJ1-3; 7 positions agree with TRBD1. The trim removed 0 bases at V and 0 bases at J, leaving 5 bases unmatched. The CDR3 totals 17 residues. CDR1 and CDR2 (germline): MNHGY, SAAAGT. The CDR3 protein is CASSYSIGTASGNTIYF. CDR3 in DNA: TGTGCCAGCAGTTACTCAATCGGGACAGCCTCTGGAAACACCATATATTTT.

This chain uses TRBV7-2 with TRBJ1-3; maybe TRBD1 (5 bases). The CDR3 covers 17 residues. Germline CDR1 reads SGHTA; CDR2 reads FQGNSA. V was cut by 2 bases and J by 4 bases, with 18 bases left in between. The DNA of the CDR3 is TGTGCCAGCAGCTTAAGAGGGGCGGAGGTTTTAGGAAACACCATATATTTT. It is translated as CASSLRGAEVLGNTIYF.

This chain links TRBV7-6 with TRBJ1-3; D is perhaps TRBD1 (5 bases). Trimming removed 1 base at V and 1 base at J, with 17 bases between. Germline-derived CDR1 and CDR2 are SGHVS and FNYEAQ. The CDR3 runs to 18 residues. CDR3 loop: CASSLGVSGKGSGNTIYF. The CDR3 region has the DNA TGTGCCAGCAGCTTAGGGGTTTCAGGGAAAGGGTCTGGAAACACCATATATTTT.

The chain couples TRBV27 to TRBJ2-1; TRBD2 matches at 12 bases. Germline CDR1 reads MNHEY; CDR2 reads SMNVEV (reference sequence). CDR3 length: 16 residues. J lost 9 bases, V lost 2 bases, and 8 bases had no gene match. CDR3 loop: CASSLLAGGPTGEQFF. In nucleotides, the CDR3 is TGTGCCAGCAGTTTACTAGCGGGGGGGCCTACCGGTGAGCAGTTCTTC.

The chain joins TRBV19 to TRBJ2-1; possibly TRBD1 or TRBD2 for D (5 bases each). CDR1 LNHDA and CDR2 SQIVND come from the germline V gene (reference sequence). The V gene lost 3 bases and the J gene lost 2 bases, with 14 bases spanning the gap. The CDR3 spans 16 residues. Written as DNA, the CDR3 is TGTGCCAGTAGTATGGGGACCAGAGCCCCCTACAATGAGCAGTTCTTC. Translation gives CASSMGTRAPYNEQFF.

The J gene is TRBJ2-3, the V gene TRBV7-8; possibly TRBD1 or TRBD2 for D (7 bases each). The CDR3 has 16 residues. Germline CDR1 reads SGHVS; CDR2 reads FQNEAQ. V was trimmed by 5 bases and J by 0 bases, leaving 15 bases between them. Here the CDR3 reads CASSRRGGSSTDTQYF. The CDR3 DNA follows: TGTGCCAGCAGCCGCAGGGGGGGGTCTAGCACAGATACGCAGTATTTT.

V gene TRBV7-3 combines with J gene TRBJ2-2, with 7 bases fitting TRBD1. Per the germline V gene, CDR1 is SGHTA and CDR2 is FQGTGA. Germline trimming cut 5 bases from V and 2 bases from J; bases unmatched to any gene: 5. The CDR3 is 15 amino acids. The CDR3, as DNA: TGTGCCAGCAGCCTCGGGACAGATAACACCGGGGAGCTGTTTTTT. It is translated as CASSLGTDNTGELFF.

The chain carries TRBV6-5 and TRBJ1-4; a possible D gene is TRBD1 (6 bases). The CDR3 spans 15 residues. V was clipped by 2 bases and J by 2 bases, with 9 bases between them. Germline values: CDR1 MNHEY, CDR2 SVGAGI. The CDR3 loop is CASSYDRNTNEKLFF. The CDR3 DNA reads TGTGCCAGCAGTTACGACAGGAACACTAATGAAAAACTGTTTTTT.

The chain joins TRBV11-3 to TRBJ2-7; 10 positions match TRBD1. The V gene's germline CDR1 is SGHNT and CDR2 YENEEA. The CDR3 totals 15 residues. The junction had 3 bases not matched to a gene; V was cut back by 4 bases and J by 0 bases. The CDR3 here is CASSYGDRGSYEQYF. CDR3 DNA: TGTGCCAGCAGCTATGGGGACAGGGGCTCCTACGAGCAGTACTTC.

The chain combines TRBV27 with TRBJ1-4, with TRBD1 identical over 7 bases. The CDR3 consists of 13 residues. V was clipped by 4 bases and J by 8 bases; unmatched bases: 4. CDR1 is MNHEY and CDR2 is SMNVEV in the germline V gene (reference sequence). The CDR3, as DNA: TGTGCCAGCAGTTCAGGGGGGAGAGAAAAACTGTTTTTT. The encoded protein is CASSSGGREKLFF.

This chain uses TRBV5-1 with TRBJ2-2; D is undetermined. Trimming took 1 base from V and 1 from J, leaving 8 bases between them. The CDR3 loop spans 15 amino acids. The germline V gene has CDR1 SGHRS and CDR2 YFSETQ. The CDR3 region is CASSLSSGNTGELFF. The CDR3 nucleotides read TGCGCCAGCAGCTTGTCGTCCGGGAACACCGGGGAGCTGTTTTTT.

The chain links TRBV7-9 to TRBJ1-4; tentative D call: TRBD1 (6 bases). The germline gives CDR1 SEHNR, CDR2 FQNEAQ (reference sequence). The ends were cut back, 4 bases at V and 3 bases at J, with 12 bases in the middle. The CDR3 length is 15 residues. The CDR3 loop reads CASSWDISANEKLFF. The CDR3 nucleotides are TGTGCCAGCAGCTGGGACATCTCTGCTAATGAAAAACTGTTTTTT.

V is TRBV14 and J is TRBJ2-1; TRBD2 aligns across 7 bases. With 2 bases clipped from V and 4 bases from J, the junction kept 8 bases outside the gene matches. The CDR3 contains 16 residues. Germline CDR1 reads SGHDN; CDR2 reads FVKESK. The CDR3 loop is CASSQPAGYSYNEQFF. The DNA for the CDR3 is TGTGCCAGCAGCCAACCAGCGGGATATTCATACAATGAGCAGTTCTTC.

The table lists this clone with a count of one. V gene TRBV6-5 combines with J gene TRBJ2-1; D is undetermined. Germline V gene sequence: CDR1 MNHEY, CDR2 SVGAGI. Trimming shortened V by 6 bases and J by 8 bases, and 11 bases separated the two germline ends. This CDR3 spans 12 amino acids. This CDR3 is CASSHLPDEQFF. As DNA, the CDR3 is TGTGCCAGCAGCCACTTACCGGATGAGCAGTTCTTC.

This chain connects TRBV21-1 to TRBJ1-5; the table's D call, TRBD1, has no DNA check behind it. TRBV21-1 counts as a pseudogene. The CDR3 covers 19 residues. The CDR3 DNA reads TGTGCCAGCAGCAGTCCCTCTGGACAGGGGAGAGATGACAATCAGCCCCAGCATTTT. Its protein product is CASSSPSGQGRDDNQPQHF.

The chain employs TRBV5-1 and TRBJ1-3; D remains unclear. Germline assignment: CDR1 SGHRS and CDR2 YFSETQ. The CDR3 totals 15 residues. V was pared by 1 base and J by 0 bases, with 8 bases between. CDR3 sequence (DNA): TGCGCCAGCAGCTTGACGGGTAACTCTGGAAACACCATATATTTT. Its translation is CASSLTGNSGNTIYF.

This chain links TRBV7-2 with TRBJ1-5; D not resolved. V lost 5 bases, J lost 0 bases, and 11 bases lay in between. CDR1 is SGHTA, CDR2 FQGNSA, per germline. The CDR3 has 15 residues. CDR3 coding DNA: TGTGCCAGCAGCGCGGACGCATATAGCAATCAGCCCCAGCATTTT. Its translation: CASSADAYSNQPQHF.

This chain joins TRBV10-2 and TRBJ2-6; D remains unclear. CDR3 length: 17 residues. V was trimmed by 4 bases and J by 3 bases, leaving 16 bases between them. Germline V gene sequence: CDR1 WSHSY, CDR2 SAAADI. DNA for the CDR3: TGCGCCAGCAGTGGATCAGGTTCGAGTAATGGGGCCAACGTCCTGACTTTC. Protein sequence: CASSGSGSSNGANVLTF.

This sequence joins TRBV11-1 and TRBJ1-6; D is ambiguous. V lost 4 bases, J lost 7 bases, and 5 bases lay in between. Germline values: CDR1 SGHAT, CDR2 FQDESV (reference sequence). The CDR3 runs to 12 residues. The DNA of the CDR3 is TGTGCCAGCAGCTCTCACAATTCACCCCTCCACTTT. Its protein product is CASSSHNSPLHF.

The chain recombines TRBV6-1 with TRBJ2-5; D is unclear. Trimming stripped 7 bases from V and 5 bases from J, with 17 bases between. This CDR3 is built from 14 residues. Germline lookup yields CDR1 MNHNS and CDR2 SASEGT. The CDR3 protein is CASTPTPGSETQYF. In DNA form, the CDR3 reads TGTGCCAGCACTCCAACCCCCGGGTCGGAGACCCAGTACTTC.

The DNA for the CDR3 is TGTGCCAGTAGTACAACCAGGGGTCCTAGTTCGCCCCAGCATTTT. As protein: CASSTTRGPSSPQHF. The chain links TRBV19 to TRBJ1-5; possibly TRBD1 for D (6 bases). Trimming stripped 4 bases from V and 9 bases from J, with 19 bases between. Germline lookup yields CDR1 LNHDA and CDR2 SQIVND (reference sequence). The CDR3 totals 15 residues. Together with reference TRBV19 and TRBJ1-5, the CDR3 gives the full variable domain: DGGITQSPKYLFRKEGQNVTLSCEQNLNHDAMYWYRQDPGQGLRLIYYSQIVNDFQKGDIAEGYSVSREKKESFPLTVTSAQKNPTAFYLCASSTTRGPSSPQHFGDGTRLSIL.

The J gene is TRBJ2-7, the V gene TRBV9; 7 bases match TRBD2. This CDR3 region has 15 residues. Trimming took 4 bases from V and 2 from J; bases not matched to a gene: 9. CDR1 and CDR2 (germline): SGDLS, YYNGEE. The CDR3 region is CASSPSAGSTYEQYF. In nucleotides, the CDR3 is TGTGCCAGCAGCCCATCAGCGGGGTCGACCTACGAGCAGTACTTC.

V is TRBV6-5 and J is TRBJ1-1; 9 bases agree with TRBD1. Germline CDR1 is MNHEY and CDR2 is SVGAGI. Trimming removed 6 bases from V and 4 bases from J; junction bases left unmatched: 6. The CDR3 is 14 residues long. As DNA, the CDR3 is TGTGCCAGCAGCCGGGACAGGGAGACCACTGAAGCTTTCTTT. It encodes CASSRDRETTEAFF.

Written as DNA, the CDR3 is TGTGCTAGTGGTTTGGGGGGAGAAGGTCAGCCCCAGCATTTT. It encodes CASGLGGEGQPQHF. The chain recombines TRBV12-5 with TRBJ1-5; D is undetermined. The V end was cut by 1 base, the J end by 6 bases, with 10 bases between. There are 14 residues in the CDR3. Looked up from germline, CDR1 is LGHNT and CDR2 is FRNRAP.

J is TRBJ1-2 and V is TRBV6-6; no firm D call. V dropped 2 bases and J dropped 7 bases, with 14 bases sitting between them. Germline assignment: CDR1 MNHNY and CDR2 SVGAGI (reference sequence). The CDR3 totals 14 residues. CDR3 in DNA: TGTGCCAGCAGTTACGCATCCATGGTACCTGGCTACACCTTC. This encodes CASSYASMVPGYTF.

V is TRBV5-6 and J is TRBJ1-6; D is possibly TRBD1 (5 bases). V lost 4 bases to trimming and J lost 5 bases, with 13 bases between them. The CDR3 totals 15 residues. Germline values: CDR1 SGHDT, CDR2 YYEEEE. The CDR3, as DNA: TGTGCCAGCAGCGACCTGGGACGGAATAATTCACCCCTCCACTTT. It yields the protein CASSDLGRNNSPLHF. Drawing the rest from reference TRBV5-6 and TRBJ1-6, the complete variable domain is DAGVTQSPTHLIKTRGQQVTLRCSPKSGHDTVSWYQQALGQGPQFIFQYYEEEERQRGNFPDRFSGHQFPNYSSELNVNALLLGDSALYLCASSDLGRNNSPLHFGNGTRLTVT.

J is TRBJ2-3 and V is TRBV19; TRBD2 matches at 9 bases. V lost 8 bases and J lost 5; bases outside the gene matches: 8. There are 14 residues in the CDR3. Germline-derived CDR1 and CDR2 are LNHDA and SQIVND (reference sequence). The chain's CDR3 is CASRGREGLDTQYF. CDR3 bases: TGTGCCAGTCGGGGGCGGGAGGGCCTAGATACGCAGTATTTT.

Points on this clone: Mismatch with germline at one junction end may stem from a read error. CDR3 amino acids: CASSLGQHPYAQYF. DNA for the CDR3: TGTGCCAGCAGCTTAGGACAGCACCCCTACGCGCAGTACTTC. This rearrangement joins TRBV7-6 to TRBJ2-7; D is possibly TRBD1 (5 bases). The CDR3 consists of 14 residues. Germline CDR1 is SGHVS and CDR2 is FNYEAQ. Full variable domain (outside the CDR3, taken from reference TRBV7-6 and TRBJ2-7): GAGVSQSPRYKVTKRGQDVALRCDPISGHVSLYWYRQALGQGPEFLTYFNYEAQQDKSGLPNDRFSAERPEGSISTLTIQRTEQRDSAMYRCASSLGQHPYAQYFGPGTRLTVT.